The sample holds many counts of the clone carrying this TCR beta chain. The target antigen is unknown. This entry comes from a study of early T cells in non-severe SARS-CoV-2 infection. Across the whole study: The input, bulk RNA from unsorted whole blood, was sequenced, and chains were unpaired.

The TCR library protocol was used to attach unique molecular identifiers. These identifiers were attached to individual cDNA molecules. TCRdb re-derived calls from the 5' RACE reads in MiXCR, one entry per CDR3 protein. The repertoire holds about 80,000 distinct CDR3 sequences, with about 12% as singletons. The CDR3 consists of 18 residues. The ends were cut back, 2 bases at V and 5 bases at J, with 24 bases in the middle. CDR1 is KGHSH and CDR2 is LQKENI in the germline V gene. General study results and limits: Matching results from VDJdb favored anti-spike CD8 responses, leaving private and CD4 specificities undetected.

Source material: whole blood. This chain links TRBV18 with TRBJ1-1; maybe TRBD1 (6 bases). The receptor was isolated from an adult who was a healthcare worker with PCR-confirmed SARS-CoV-2 infection or an uninfected control (not recorded which). The CDR3 DNA reads TGTGCCAGCTCACCAGTGGGGGGCGCCGGTATAATGAGTACTGAAGCTTTCTTT. Translated: CASSPVGGAGIMSTEAFF.